This T cell receptor beta chain was retrieved from a study of T cell changes during pregnancy in multiple sclerosis. Germline CDR1 and CDR2: MNHEY and SMNVEV (reference sequence). The CDR3 extends over 13 amino acids. Trimming cost V 5 bases and J 7 bases, with 15 bases left between them. TCRdb keeps only in-frame clones here, not all; method: immunoSEQ multiplex PCR. The profile covers more than 70,000 clones, with 91% appearing a single time and 1.5% to 2% taken by the ten largest. The TCR sequence derives from a female donor in good health, enrolled as a control in a pregnancy study. Sequenced material: peripheral blood, taken after pregnancy. The rearrangement joins TRBV27 to TRBJ2-7; tentative D call: TRBD1 (6 bases). This chain's CDR3 is CASSTTGTWEQYF. The DNA for the CDR3 is TGTGCCAGCAGTACGACCGGGACATGGGAGCAGTACTTC.